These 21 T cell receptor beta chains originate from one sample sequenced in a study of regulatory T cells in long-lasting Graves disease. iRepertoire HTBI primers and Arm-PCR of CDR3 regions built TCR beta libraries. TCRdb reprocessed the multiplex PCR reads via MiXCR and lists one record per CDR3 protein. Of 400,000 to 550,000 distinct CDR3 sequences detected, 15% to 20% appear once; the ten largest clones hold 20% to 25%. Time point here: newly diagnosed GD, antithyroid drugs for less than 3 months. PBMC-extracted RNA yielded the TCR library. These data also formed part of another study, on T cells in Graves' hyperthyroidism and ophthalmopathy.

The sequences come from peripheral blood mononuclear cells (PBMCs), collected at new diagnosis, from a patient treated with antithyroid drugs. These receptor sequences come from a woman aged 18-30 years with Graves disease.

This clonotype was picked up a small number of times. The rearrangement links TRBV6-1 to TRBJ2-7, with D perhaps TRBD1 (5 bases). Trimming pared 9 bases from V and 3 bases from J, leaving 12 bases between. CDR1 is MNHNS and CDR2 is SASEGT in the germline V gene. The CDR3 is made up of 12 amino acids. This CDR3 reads CASSRQHYEQYF. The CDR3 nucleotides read TGTGCCAGTTCACGACAGCACTACGAGCAGTACTTC.

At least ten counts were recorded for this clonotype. The CDR3 DNA sequence: TGTGCCAGCAGGGTAGGGTACGAGCAGTACTTC. Translating gives CASRVGYEQYF. V usage is TRBV28 and J usage is TRBJ2-7, with D unclear. Germline-derived CDR1 and CDR2 are MDHEN and SYDVKM. The CDR3 has 11 amino acids. V lost 6 bases and J 4 bases, leaving 7 bases between the germline ends.

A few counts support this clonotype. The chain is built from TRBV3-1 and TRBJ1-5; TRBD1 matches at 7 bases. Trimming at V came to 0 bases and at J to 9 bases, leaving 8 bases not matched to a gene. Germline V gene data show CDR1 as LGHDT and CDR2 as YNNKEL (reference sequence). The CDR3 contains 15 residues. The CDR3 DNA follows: TGTGCCAGCAGCCAAGAGCTCAGGGGGACTTTGCCCCAGCATTTT. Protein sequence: CASSQELRGTLPQHF. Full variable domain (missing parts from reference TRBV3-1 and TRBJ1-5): DTAVSQTPKYLVTQMGNDKSIKCEQNLGHDTMYWYKQDSKKFLKIMFSYNNKELIINETVPNRFSPKSPDKAHLNLHINSLELGDSAVYFCASSQELRGTLPQHFGDGTRLSIL.

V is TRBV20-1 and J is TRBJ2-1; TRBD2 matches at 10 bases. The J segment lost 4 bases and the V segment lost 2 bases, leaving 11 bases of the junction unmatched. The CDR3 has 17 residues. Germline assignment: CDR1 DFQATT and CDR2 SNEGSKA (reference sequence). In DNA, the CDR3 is TGCAGTGCTAGACTCCTTGCCGGGACTAGCGCATACAATGAGCAGTTCTTC. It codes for CSARLLAGTSAYNEQFF.

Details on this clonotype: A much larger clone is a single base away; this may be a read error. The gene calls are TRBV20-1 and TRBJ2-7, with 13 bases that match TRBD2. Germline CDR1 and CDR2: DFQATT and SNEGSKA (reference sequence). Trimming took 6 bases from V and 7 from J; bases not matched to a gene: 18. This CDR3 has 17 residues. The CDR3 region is CSARLAGGPPLYNEQYF. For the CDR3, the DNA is TGCAGTGCAAGACTAGCGGGAGGCCCCCCTCTCTACAATGAGCAGTACTTC.

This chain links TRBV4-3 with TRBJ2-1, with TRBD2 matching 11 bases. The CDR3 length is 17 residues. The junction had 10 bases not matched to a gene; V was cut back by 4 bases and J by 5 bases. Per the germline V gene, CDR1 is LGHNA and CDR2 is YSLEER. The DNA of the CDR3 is TGCGCCAGCAGCCGAGAGTTAGCGGGAGGGGTAAACAATGAGCAGTTCTTC. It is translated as CASSRELAGGVNNEQFF.

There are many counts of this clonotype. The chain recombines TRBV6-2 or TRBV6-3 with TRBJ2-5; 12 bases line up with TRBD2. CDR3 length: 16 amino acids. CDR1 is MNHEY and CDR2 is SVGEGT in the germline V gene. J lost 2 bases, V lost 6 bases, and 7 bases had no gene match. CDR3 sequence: CASRTTSGRSQETQYF. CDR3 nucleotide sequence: TGTGCCAGCAGGACGACTAGCGGGAGATCACAAGAGACCCAGTACTTC.

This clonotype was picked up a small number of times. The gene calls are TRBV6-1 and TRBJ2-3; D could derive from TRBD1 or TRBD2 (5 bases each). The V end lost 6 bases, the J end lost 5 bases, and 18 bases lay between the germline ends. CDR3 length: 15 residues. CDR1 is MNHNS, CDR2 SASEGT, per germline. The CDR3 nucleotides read TGTGCCAGCAGCGCCATAGCTGGGACCCTAGATACGCAGTATTTT. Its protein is CASSAIAGTLDTQYF.

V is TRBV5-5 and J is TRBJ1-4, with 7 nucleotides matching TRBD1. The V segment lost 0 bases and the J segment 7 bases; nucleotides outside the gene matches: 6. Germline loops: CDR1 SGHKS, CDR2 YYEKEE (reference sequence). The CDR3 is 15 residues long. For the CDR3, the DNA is TGTGCCAGCAGCTTGGGTGAGGGGGCGATTGAAAAACTGTTTTTT. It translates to CASSLGEGAIEKLFF. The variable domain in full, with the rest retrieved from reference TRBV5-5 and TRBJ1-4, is DAGVTQSPTHLIKTRGQQVTLRCSPISGHKSVSWYQQVLGQGPQFIFQYYEKEERGRGNFPDRFSARQFPNYSSELNVNALLLGDSALYLCASSLGEGAIEKLFFGSGTQLSVL.

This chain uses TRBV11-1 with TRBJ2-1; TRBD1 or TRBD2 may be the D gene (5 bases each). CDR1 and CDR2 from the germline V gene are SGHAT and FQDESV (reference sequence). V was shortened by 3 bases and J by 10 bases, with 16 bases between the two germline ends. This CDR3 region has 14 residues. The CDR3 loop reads CASSLTGLTWEQFF. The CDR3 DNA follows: TGTGCCAGCAGCTTGACGGGGCTGACTTGGGAGCAGTTCTTC.

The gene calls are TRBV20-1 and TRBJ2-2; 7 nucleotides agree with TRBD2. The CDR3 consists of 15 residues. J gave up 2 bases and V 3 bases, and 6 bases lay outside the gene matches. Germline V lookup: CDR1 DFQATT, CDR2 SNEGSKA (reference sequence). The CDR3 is CSARLLAANTGELFF. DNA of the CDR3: TGCAGTGCTAGGCTCCTAGCGGCCAACACCGGGGAGCTGTTTTTT.

CDR3: CASSLAIRLAGRNEQFF. The CDR3 DNA follows: TGTGCCAGCAGTTTAGCGATTCGACTAGCGGGAAGGAATGAGCAGTTCTTC. J is TRBJ2-1 and V is TRBV12-3 or TRBV12-4, with 11 bases fitting TRBD2. The CDR3 is 17 amino acids. The V segment lost 0 bases and the J segment 7 bases; nucleotides outside the gene matches: 8.

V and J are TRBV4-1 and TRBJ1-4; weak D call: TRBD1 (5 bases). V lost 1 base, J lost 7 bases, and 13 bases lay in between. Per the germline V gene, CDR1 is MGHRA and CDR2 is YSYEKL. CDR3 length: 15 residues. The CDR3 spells CASSQAGAASEKLFF. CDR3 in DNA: TGCGCCAGCAGCCAAGCCGGGGCTGCCAGTGAAAAACTGTTTTTT.

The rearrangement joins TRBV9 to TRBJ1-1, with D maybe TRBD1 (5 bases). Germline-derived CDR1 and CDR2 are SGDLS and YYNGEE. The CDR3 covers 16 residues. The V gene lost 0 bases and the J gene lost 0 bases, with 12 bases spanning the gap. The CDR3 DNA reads TGTGCCAGCAGCGTAGCTTTTGGGGGAATGAACACTGAAGCTTTCTTT. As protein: CASSVAFGGMNTEAFF.

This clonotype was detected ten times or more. As DNA, the CDR3 is TGTGCCAGCAGTTTTGGAGGGAGTCGGTACGAGCAGTACTTC. It specifies CASSFGGSRYEQYF. The rearrangement joins TRBV27 to TRBJ2-7, with D possibly TRBD2 on 6 matching bases. This CDR3 spans 14 amino acids. V lost 3 bases to trimming and J lost 4 bases, with 13 bases between them. The germline V gene encodes CDR1 MNHEY and CDR2 SMNVEV (reference sequence).

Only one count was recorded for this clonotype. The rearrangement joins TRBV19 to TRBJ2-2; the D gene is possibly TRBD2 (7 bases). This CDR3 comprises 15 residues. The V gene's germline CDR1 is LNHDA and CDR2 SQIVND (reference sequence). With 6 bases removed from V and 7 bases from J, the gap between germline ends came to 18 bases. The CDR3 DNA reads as TGTGCCAGTAGCCACCTGGGGGGGGCAGTCGGGGAGCTGTTTTTT. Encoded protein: CASSHLGGAVGELFF.

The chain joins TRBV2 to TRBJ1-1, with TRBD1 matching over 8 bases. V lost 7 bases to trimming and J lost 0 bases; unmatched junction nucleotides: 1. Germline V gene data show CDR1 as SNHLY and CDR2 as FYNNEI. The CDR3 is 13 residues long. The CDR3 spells CASTRGLNTEAFF. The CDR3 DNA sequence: TGTGCCAGCACCAGGGGGCTGAACACTGAAGCTTTCTTT.

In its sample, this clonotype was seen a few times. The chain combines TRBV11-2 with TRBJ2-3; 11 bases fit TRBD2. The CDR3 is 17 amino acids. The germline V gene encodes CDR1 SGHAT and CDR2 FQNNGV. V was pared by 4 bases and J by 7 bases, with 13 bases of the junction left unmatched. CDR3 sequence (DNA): TGTGCCAGCAGCTCCCCGCTGGGACTAGCGGAGAGGTATACGCAGTATTTT. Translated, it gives CASSSPLGLAERYTQYF.

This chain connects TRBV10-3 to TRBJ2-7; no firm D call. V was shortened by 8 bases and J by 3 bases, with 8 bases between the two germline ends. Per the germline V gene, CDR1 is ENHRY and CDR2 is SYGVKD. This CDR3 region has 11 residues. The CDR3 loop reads CAIFDFYEQYF. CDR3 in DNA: TGTGCCATCTTCGATTTCTACGAGCAGTACTTC.

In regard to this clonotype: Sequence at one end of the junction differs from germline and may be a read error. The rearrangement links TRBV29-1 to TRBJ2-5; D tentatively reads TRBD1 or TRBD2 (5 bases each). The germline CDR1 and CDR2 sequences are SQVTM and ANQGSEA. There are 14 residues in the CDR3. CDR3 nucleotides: TGTAGCGCTCGGACGGACAACCACCAAGAGACCCAGTACTTC. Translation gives CSARTDNHQETQYF.

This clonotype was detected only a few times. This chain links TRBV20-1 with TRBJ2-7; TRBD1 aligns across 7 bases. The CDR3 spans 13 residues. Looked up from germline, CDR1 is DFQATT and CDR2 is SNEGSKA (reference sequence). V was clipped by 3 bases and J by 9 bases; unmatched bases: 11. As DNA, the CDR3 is TGCAGTGCTAGGGTGACAGGGAACTTTGGGCAGTACTTC. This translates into CSARVTGNFGQYF.